This T cell receptor beta chain was found in a study of T cells in Graves' hyperthyroidism and ophthalmopathy (dated by TCRdb to about 2019). For context, the study as a whole: Peripheral blood was sampled at the time of initial diagnosis, prior to any treatment. TCR V-J signatures able to tell the groups apart were searched for in a discovery cohort of around 95 patients, of whom approximately 40 had Graves' ophthalmopathy and 55 to 65 had stable Graves' hyperthyroidism. Whether ophthalmopathy could be predicted prospectively was tested in an independent validation cohort made up of about 18 hyperthyroidism patients plus 17 patients who later progressed to ophthalmopathy. The approximately 100 discovery patients were randomly split 7:3 into training and test sets. The study also compared thyroid tissue and blood T-cell repertoires from 5 to 7 Graves' hyperthyroidism patients. After sampling, hyperthyroidism patients received methimazole starting at 30 mg daily, and ophthalmopathy patients received high-dose intravenous methylprednisolone. The paper reports TCR Vbeta CDR3 sequencing of about 140 peripheral blood samples: approximately 43 ophthalmopathy, about 75 hyperthyroidism and approximately 17 progressor patients. The research as a whole found: No statistical method was used to set the sample size in advance, and investigators knew the group allocation. Most expanded thyroid clonotypes (frequency above 0.001) were also found in blood, which suggests that blood repertoires may mirror thyroid immune responses. A 13 V-J signature model separated ophthalmopathy from stable hyperthyroidism, with about 90% sensitivity and roughly 81% specificity in cross-validation and 80%/75% in testing. In validation, the model predicted progression to ophthalmopathy a median of around 6.5 months before onset, with approximately 70% sensitivity and almost 75% specificity.

Stable Graves' hyperthyroidism was defined as the absence of progression to ophthalmopathy over 18 months of follow-up. The hyperthyroidism patients were between 18 and 65 years old and newly diagnosed, with a disease duration of less than 2 months. Any patient with an uncontrolled infection, another autoimmune disease, pregnancy or lactation was excluded. Clinical symptoms, serum thyroxine and TRAb, thyroid ultrasound, and orbital computed tomography formed the basis for the diagnoses. PBMCs were isolated from about 10 ml of fresh peripheral blood by Ficoll-Paque density gradient centrifugation. Trizol reagent was used to extract total RNA, and RNA quality was then checked on an Agilent 2100 Bioanalyzer. Looking up the germline V gene (reference sequence) yields CDR1 LNHDA and CDR2 SQIVND. V ends up 7 bases short and J 6 bases short, with an unmatched junction base count of 5. The CDR3 measures 12 amino acids from cysteine to phenylalanine. This entry keeps only the CDR3 DNA: 36 bases, framed from base 1.

Amplification of TCR beta CDR3 regions was carried out from RNA transcripts. The TCR CDR3 was subjected to a first round of RT-PCR using the HTBI primer set and the Qiagen OneStep RT-PCR kit. A second multiplex PCR round built the libraries, followed by size selection and purification. Sequencing of the libraries was done on an Illumina HiSeq2000 using paired-end 100 bp reads. On the study's bioinformatics: SOAPnuke was used to process the raw data, with reads discarded if the reads contained adapters or uncalled bases, had a mean Phred below 15, or lacked an exact constant-primer or identifier match. High-quality paired reads were merged using COPE v1.2.5, and each unique nucleotide sequence was defined as a clonotype. MiTCR v1.1 was used to align the clonotypes against IMGT TRBV, TRBD and TRBJ reference segments. Only V-J combinations with frequency above 0.0001, covering 99% to 99.2% of repertoires, were analysed. A TCS score was defined as the ratio between F50 (clonal expansion) and ExV (chaos), using BLOSUM62-based TCRdist between CDR3 peptides within each V-J. Welch's t-statistics and random forest reduced 450 to 600 V-J features to 13, which were used in a naive Bayes classifier (R e1071). TCRdb trimmed the raw reads at Q25, called clones with MiXCR and kept productive beta chains. Entries are consolidated by CDR3 protein sequence, retaining the most common genes and DNA. TCRdb's processing, not the authors' own work, is the source of the V and J calls. Within this sample are some 270,000 distinct CDR3 sequences, with about an eighth of them counted one time only. The biggest ten clones account for 7.9% of the sample.

This clonotype was recorded a few times. What this receptor recognizes is not known. Base qualities are missing; no much larger clone stands one base away. The sequence links TRBV19 to TRBJ1-1; 7 of the junction bases match TRBD1. This sequence originates from a woman aged 35 to 49 with Graves' hyperthyroidism. Sequencing was carried out using blood. The nucleotides read TGTGCCAGTACCACAGGGGTATCTGAAGCTTTCTTT. This sequence encodes CASTTGVSEAFF.